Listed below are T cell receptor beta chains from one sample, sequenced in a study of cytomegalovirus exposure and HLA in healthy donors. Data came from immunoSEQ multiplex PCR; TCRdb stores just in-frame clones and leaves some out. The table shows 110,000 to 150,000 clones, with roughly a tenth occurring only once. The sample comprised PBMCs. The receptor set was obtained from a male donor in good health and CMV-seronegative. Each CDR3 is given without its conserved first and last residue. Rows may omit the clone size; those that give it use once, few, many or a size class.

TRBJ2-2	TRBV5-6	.	ASSSQFLAGHGELF
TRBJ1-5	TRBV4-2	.	ASSLRQGGNSNQPQH
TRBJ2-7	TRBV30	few	AWSDDRGYSYEQY
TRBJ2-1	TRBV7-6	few	ASSSTSGSVPF
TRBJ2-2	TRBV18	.	ASSLTAGAGELF
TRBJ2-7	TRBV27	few	ASRNITGGLEQY
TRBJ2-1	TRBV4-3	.	ASSQTAAGGYNEQF
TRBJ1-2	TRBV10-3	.	AIAGGDYGYT
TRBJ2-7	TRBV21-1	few	ASSRGDRLAYEQY
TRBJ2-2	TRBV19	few	ATTPSGNTGELF
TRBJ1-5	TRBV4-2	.	ASSQNTGHSNQPQH
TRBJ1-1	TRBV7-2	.	ASSFEEGGNTEAF
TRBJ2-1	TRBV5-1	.	ASSTSARGSYNEQF
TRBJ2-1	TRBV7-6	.	ASSPTSGRAQEQF
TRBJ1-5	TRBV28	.	ASSLPPWSNQPQH
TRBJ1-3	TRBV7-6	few	ASWDRGLSGNTIY
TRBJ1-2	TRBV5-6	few	ASSLGTGAANYGYT
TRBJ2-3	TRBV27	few	ASSLSSAPIRTDTQY
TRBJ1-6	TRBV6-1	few	ASRVRGPLH
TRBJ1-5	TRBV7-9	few	ASSSSPEDQPQH
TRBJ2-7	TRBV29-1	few	SAGTGGYEQY
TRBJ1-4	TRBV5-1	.	ASSPDVGQGAQLF
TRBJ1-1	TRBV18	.	ASSGTANTEAF
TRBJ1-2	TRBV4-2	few	ASSHGQGRGYGYT
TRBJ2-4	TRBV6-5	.	ASSYNRDRGSIQY
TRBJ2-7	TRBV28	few	ASSTPGGVGEQY
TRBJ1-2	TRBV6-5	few	ASSYLGASYGYT
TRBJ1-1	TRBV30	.	AWRPAEAF
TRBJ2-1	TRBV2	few	ASSPGSLAGYNEQF
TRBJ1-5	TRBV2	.	ASSPAGPSNQPQH
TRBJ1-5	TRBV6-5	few	ASSGSPGVNQPQH
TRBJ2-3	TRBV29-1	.	SVEWGGADTQY
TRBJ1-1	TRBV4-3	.	ASSRWRTGHTEAF
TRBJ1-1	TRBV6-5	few	ASSYGGRGTEAF
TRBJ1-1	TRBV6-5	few	ASSRGGTEAF
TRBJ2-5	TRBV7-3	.	ASSLMGLDRGETQY
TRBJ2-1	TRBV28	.	ASSPRTSGVGEQF
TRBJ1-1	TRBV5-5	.	ASSFIGGSAF
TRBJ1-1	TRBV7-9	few	ASSLRLEAF
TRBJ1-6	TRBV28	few	ASSYDGKNSPLH
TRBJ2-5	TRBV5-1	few	ASSLGQGETQY